One and the same sample provided the 29 T cell receptor beta chains below, sequenced in a study of OX40 agonist ivuxolimab in advanced cancers. Repertoires were generated with immunoSEQ multiplex PCR, while TCRdb's copy carries only in-frame clones and drops some. The data contain about 77,000 clones, about four fifths of them seen just once; the ten biggest clones take up under 0.8%. Here the sequenced sample was CD4+ or CD8+ T cells sorted from blood, taken in a trial of the OX40 agonist ivuxolimab. All receptors come from an adult with an advanced solid tumor such as melanoma, head and neck, liver or kidney cancer.

The rearrangement joins TRBV29-1 to TRBJ1-2; D gene uncertain. The CDR3 sequence is 15 residues long. Germline lookup yields CDR1 SQVTM and CDR2 ANQGSEA. Between the trimmed V and J ends, which lost 4 bases and 5 bases, there was a span of 20 bases. The CDR3 sequence: CSVVPTDPGSYGYTF. The CDR3 region has the DNA TGCAGCGTTGTGCCCACCGACCCCGGGAGTTATGGCTACACCTTC.

The rearrangement joins TRBV29-1 to TRBJ2-7; weak D call: TRBD1 (6 bases). Trimming cost V 6 bases and J 6 bases, with 9 bases left between them. The CDR3 length is 10 residues. The germline gives CDR1 SQVTM, CDR2 ANQGSEA. The DNA for the CDR3 is TGCAGCGTACGACAGGTCGAGCAGTACTTC. It specifies CSVRQVEQYF.

This clone was detected a few times. The gene calls are TRBV2 and TRBJ2-1; D call uncertain. The CDR3 spans 13 residues. Germline CDR1 is SNHLY and CDR2 is FYNNEI. V lost 0 bases and J lost 4, with 4 bases in between. CDR3 sequence reads: CASSEARYNEQFF. CDR3 bases: TGTGCCAGCAGTGAAGCCAGATACAATGAGCAGTTCTTC.

The chain employs TRBV6-4 and TRBJ1-1; 8 bases align to TRBD1. Trimming at V came to 5 bases and at J to 7 bases, leaving 6 bases not matched to a gene. Germline lookup yields CDR1 MRHNA and CDR2 SNTAGT. The CDR3 extends over 13 amino acids. The CDR3 DNA follows: TGTGCCAGCAGTACCGACAGGGGACGTGAAGCTTTCTTT. Translation: CASSTDRGREAFF.

The V call is TRBV19, the J call TRBJ1-5, with 12 bases fitting TRBD1. CDR1 and CDR2 (germline): LNHDA, SQIVND (reference sequence). The ends lost 5 bases at V and 9 bases at J; junction bases unmatched: 8. The CDR3 covers 15 residues. The CDR3 bases are TGTGCCAGTAGTGCCGGGACAGGGGGCACTAGGCCCCAGCATTTT. It translates to CASSAGTGGTRPQHF.

The rearrangement uses TRBV15 and TRBJ2-1; TRBD2 is a possible D gene (6 bases). Deletions cut 0 bases from V and 9 bases from J, with 24 bases between. Germline V gene data show CDR1 as LNHNV and CDR2 as YYDKDF (reference sequence). The CDR3 sequence is 18 residues long. The CDR3 sequence: CATSRDLFVGQGGPEQFF. In DNA, the CDR3 is TGTGCCACCAGCAGAGATTTGTTCGTCGGGCAGGGAGGTCCTGAGCAGTTCTTC.

The chain combines TRBV7-6 with TRBJ2-2; tentatively, D is TRBD2 (6 bases). This CDR3 is 17 amino acids long. Germline CDR1 reads SGHVS; CDR2 reads FNYEAQ. The ends were cut back, 3 bases at V and 4 bases at J, with 18 bases in the middle. The CDR3 protein is CASSFRGVGISTGELFF. The CDR3 DNA is TGTGCCAGCAGCTTTCGCGGGGTAGGAATAAGCACCGGGGAGCTGTTTTTT.

About this clone itself: In the same sample, other DNA sequences code for this CDR3. The chain uses TRBV19 and TRBJ1-2; no clear D. The CDR3 contains 13 residues. From germline, CDR1 is LNHDA and CDR2 SQIVND (reference sequence). The V end was cut by 3 bases, the J end by 2 bases, with 7 bases between. In DNA, the CDR3 is TGTGCCAGTAGTATCGGTGGGAACTATGGCTACACCTTC. Residues: CASSIGGNYGYTF.

The rearrangement uses TRBV7-9 and TRBJ1-6; D remains unclear. With 0 bases removed from V and 7 bases from J, the gap between germline ends came to 10 bases. CDR1 and CDR2 from the germline V gene are SEHNR and FQNEAQ (reference sequence). This CDR3 is built from 15 residues. The CDR3 loop is CASSLASSLNSPLHF. CDR3 DNA: TGTGCCAGCAGCTTAGCTTCTAGCCTAAATTCACCCCTCCACTTT.

A few counts support this clone. The chain has TRBV7-2 and TRBJ2-3; the D is unclear. Trimming cost V 3 bases and J 4 bases, with 11 bases left between them. Germline loops: CDR1 SGHTA, CDR2 FQGNSA. The CDR3 spans 14 residues. CDR3 region: CASSLDAPPDTQYF. The CDR3 bases are TGTGCCAGCAGCTTGGACGCCCCCCCAGATACGCAGTATTTT.

The chain carries TRBV7-2 and TRBJ2-7; TRBD1 might be the D (6 bases). The CDR3 has 15 amino acids. The V end was cut by 4 bases, the J end by 0 bases, with 13 bases between. Germline V gene sequence: CDR1 SGHTA, CDR2 FQGNSA. The CDR3 here is CASSSRGLSSYEQYF. For the CDR3, the DNA is TGTGCCAGCAGCTCCAGGGGTCTAAGCTCCTACGAGCAGTACTTC.

The chain uses TRBV6-1 and TRBJ2-2; 15 nucleotides agree with TRBD2. The CDR3 is 15 amino acids. Trimming took 9 bases from V and 4 from J; bases not matched to a gene: 3. The V gene's germline CDR1 is MNHNS and CDR2 SASEGT. The CDR3 spells CASRTSGRGTGELFF. Here the CDR3 DNA reads TGTGCCAGTAGGACTAGCGGGAGGGGCACCGGGGAGCTGTTTTTT.

V usage is TRBV7-9 and J usage is TRBJ1-1, with 8 bases lining up with TRBD1. This CDR3 comprises 15 residues. V dropped 11 bases and J dropped 3; count of bases not matched to a gene: 14. Germline assignment: CDR1 SEHNR and CDR2 FQNEAQ (reference sequence). CDR3 sequence: CAAGQGASGHTEAFF. Here the CDR3 DNA reads TGTGCCGCCGGGCAGGGGGCGTCGGGTCACACTGAAGCTTTCTTT.

The chain has TRBV30 and TRBJ2-5, with D perhaps matching TRBD2 (5 bases). The length of the CDR3 is 12 residues. Germline V lookup: CDR1 GTSNPN, CDR2 SVGIG (reference sequence). Deletions cut 2 bases from V and 5 bases from J, with 9 bases between. The CDR3 DNA sequence: TGTGCCTGGAGTAGAGGGAGTGAGACCCAGTACTTC. Its protein is CAWSRGSETQYF.

This chain links TRBV7-3 with TRBJ1-4; D unresolved. Germline CDR1 SGHTA, CDR2 FQGTGA. V lost 5 bases to trimming and J lost 7 bases, with 17 bases between them. The CDR3 runs 15 residues. The CDR3 spells CASSPRRVEVEKLFF. The CDR3 DNA is TGTGCCAGCAGCCCCCGACGGGTAGAGGTTGAAAAACTGTTTTTT.

The chain recombines TRBV6-6 with TRBJ1-5; the D is unclear. The ends were cut back, 7 bases at V and 1 base at J, with 11 bases in the middle. The CDR3 sequence is 14 residues long. CDR1 MNHNY and CDR2 SVGAGI come from the germline V gene (reference sequence). The CDR3 protein is CASTPSGSNQPQHF. Written as DNA, the CDR3 is TGTGCCAGCACCCCCTCCGGGAGCAATCAGCCCCAGCATTTT.

This clone is a singleton in its sample. The gene calls are TRBV27 and TRBJ2-6; D is perhaps TRBD1 (5 bases). Trimming pared 4 bases from V and 4 bases from J, leaving 11 bases between. Germline V gene data show CDR1 as MNHEY and CDR2 as SMNVEV (reference sequence). This CDR3 has 15 residues. CDR3 nucleotide sequence: TGTGCCAGCAGTTCTAAGGGGTGGGGGGCCAACGTCCTGACTTTC. This codes for CASSSKGWGANVLTF.

Only a few counts were recorded for this clone. The chain has TRBV2 and TRBJ2-1; the D is unclear. CDR3 size: 11 residues. The ends were cut back, 4 bases at V and 6 bases at J, with 4 bases in the middle. CDR1 is SNHLY and CDR2 is FYNNEI in the germline V gene. The CDR3 nucleotides read TGTGCCAGCAGTGTCTTCAATGAGCAGTTCTTC. Its translation is CASSVFNEQFF.

V is TRBV2 and J is TRBJ2-7, with a weak D call TRBD2 (6 bases). The V end was cut by 1 base, the J end by 3 bases, with 10 bases between. Germline CDR1 reads SNHLY; CDR2 reads FYNNEI. The CDR3 runs 14 residues. The CDR3 loop reads CASSEGRGNYEQYF. CDR3 DNA sequence: TGTGCCAGCAGTGAAGGTCGGGGGAACTACGAGCAGTACTTC.

The V and J genes are TRBV5-1 and TRBJ2-1; 9 positions agree with TRBD2. CDR3 length equals 16 residues. CDR1 is SGHRS, CDR2 YFSETQ, per germline. The V and J ends lost 0 bases and 4 bases, in that order; junction bases with no gene match: 5. CDR3: CASSLEASGKYNEQFF. The CDR3 bases are TGCGCCAGCAGCTTGGAGGCTAGCGGGAAGTACAATGAGCAGTTCTTC.

The rearrangement joins TRBV7-2 to TRBJ1-1; D might be TRBD1 (6 bases). The CDR3 is 14 amino acids. V shed 5 bases and J shed 5 bases, with 15 bases lying between them. Germline values: CDR1 SGHTA, CDR2 FQGNSA. The chain's CDR3 is CASSPDRWSTEAFF. The CDR3 coding sequence is TGTGCCAGCAGCCCAGACAGGTGGAGTACTGAAGCTTTCTTT.

This clone came up once. The chain carries TRBV4-3 and TRBJ1-2; perhaps TRBD1 as D (6 bases). From germline, CDR1 is LGHNA and CDR2 YSLEER. Deletions cut 1 base from V and 2 bases from J, with 8 bases between. The CDR3 is 14 amino acids. The CDR3: CASSQVGGNYGYTF. As DNA, the CDR3 is TGCGCCAGCAGCCAAGTAGGGGGGAACTATGGCTACACCTTC.

The rearrangement links TRBV11-3 to TRBJ1-2; TRBD1 aligns across 7 bases. The trim removed 5 bases at V and 5 bases at J, leaving 11 bases unmatched. CDR3 length: 15 residues. CDR1 SGHNT and CDR2 YENEEA come from the germline V gene. CDR3 bases: TGTGCCAGCAGCCCTCGACAGGGAGTAGGGTATGGCTACACCTTC. Amino acid sequence: CASSPRQGVGYGYTF.

This chain uses TRBV11-2 with TRBJ2-1; 9 nucleotides agree with TRBD1. Germline V gene data show CDR1 as SGHAT and CDR2 as FQNNGV. V shed 5 bases, J shed 7 bases, and the junction held 12 bases outside the gene matches. This CDR3 spans 16 amino acids. CDR3 sequence reads: CASSPMLDRGGNEQFF. CDR3 coding DNA: TGTGCCAGCAGCCCTATGTTGGACAGGGGAGGGAATGAGCAGTTCTTC.

The genes are TRBV2 and TRBJ1-4; 7 bases match TRBD1. Germline V CDR1 and CDR2: SNHLY, FYNNEI. The length of the CDR3 is 15 residues. J was trimmed by 5 bases and V by 3 bases; bases with no gene match: 6. CDR3: CASSERGLRNEKLFF. In nucleotides, the CDR3 is TGTGCCAGCAGTGAGAGGGGGCTCCGAAATGAAAAACTGTTTTTT.

This clone has only one observation. J is TRBJ1-5 and V is TRBV28, with D hard to call. V shed 4 bases and J shed 3 bases, with 13 bases lying between them. The CDR3 sequence is 15 residues long. The V gene's germline CDR1 is MDHEN and CDR2 SYDVKM. The CDR3 loop is CASSSVRGVNQPQHF. Here the CDR3 DNA reads TGTGCCAGCAGTTCTGTACGCGGGGTCAATCAGCCCCAGCATTTT.

V gene TRBV4-1 combines with J gene TRBJ1-3; D is unresolved. The germline CDR1 and CDR2 sequences are MGHRA and YSYEKL. CDR3 size: 15 residues. V lost 3 bases and J lost 0, with 9 bases in between. Written as DNA, the CDR3 is TGCGCCAGCAGCCATGCCGATTTCTCTGGAAACACCATATATTTT. Translating it yields CASSHADFSGNTIYF.

The chain joins TRBV2 to TRBJ1-1; D unresolved. Trimming stripped 1 base from V and 8 bases from J, with 5 bases between. Per the germline V gene, CDR1 is SNHLY and CDR2 is FYNNEI. CDR3 length equals 11 residues. In nucleotides, the CDR3 is TGTGCCAGCAGTGAAGTCAGGGAAGCTTTCTTT. This codes for CASSEVREAFF.

This sequence joins TRBV9 and TRBJ1-3; TRBD1 matches 12 bases. The CDR3 spans 16 residues. Germline CDR1 SGDLS, CDR2 YYNGEE. With V trimmed by 3 bases and J by 4 bases, 5 bases remained unmatched. The CDR3 nucleotides are TGTGCCAGCAGCGCGGGACAGGGGGCAAGAGGAAACACCATATATTTT. The encoded protein is CASSAGQGARGNTIYF.